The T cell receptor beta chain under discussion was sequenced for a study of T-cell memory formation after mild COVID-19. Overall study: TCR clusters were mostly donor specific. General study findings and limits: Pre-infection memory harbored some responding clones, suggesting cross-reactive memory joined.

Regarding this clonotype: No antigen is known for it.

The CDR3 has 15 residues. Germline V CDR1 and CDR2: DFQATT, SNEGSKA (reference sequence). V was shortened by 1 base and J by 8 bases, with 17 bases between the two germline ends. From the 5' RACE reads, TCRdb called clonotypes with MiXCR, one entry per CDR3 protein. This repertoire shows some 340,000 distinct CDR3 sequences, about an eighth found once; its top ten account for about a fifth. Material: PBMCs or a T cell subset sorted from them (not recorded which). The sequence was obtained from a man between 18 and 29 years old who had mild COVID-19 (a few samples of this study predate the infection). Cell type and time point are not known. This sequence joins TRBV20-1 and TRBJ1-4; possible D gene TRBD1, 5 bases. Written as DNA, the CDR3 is TGCAGTGCTAGAGGTGGGGCAGACACGATGGAAAAACTGTTTTTT. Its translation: CSARGGADTMEKLFF.